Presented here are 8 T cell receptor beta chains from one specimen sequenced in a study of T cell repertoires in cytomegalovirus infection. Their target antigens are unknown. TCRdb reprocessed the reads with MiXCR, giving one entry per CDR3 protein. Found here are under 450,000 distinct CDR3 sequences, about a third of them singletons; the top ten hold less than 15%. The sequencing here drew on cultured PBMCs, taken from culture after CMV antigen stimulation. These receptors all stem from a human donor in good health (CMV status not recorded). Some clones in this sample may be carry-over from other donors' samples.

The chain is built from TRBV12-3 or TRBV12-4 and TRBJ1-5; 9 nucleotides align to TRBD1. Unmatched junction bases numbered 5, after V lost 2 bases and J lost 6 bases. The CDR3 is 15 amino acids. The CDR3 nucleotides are TGTGCCAGCAGTTTACGGACAGGGGTTATTCAGCCCCAGCATTTT. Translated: CASSLRTGVIQPQHF.

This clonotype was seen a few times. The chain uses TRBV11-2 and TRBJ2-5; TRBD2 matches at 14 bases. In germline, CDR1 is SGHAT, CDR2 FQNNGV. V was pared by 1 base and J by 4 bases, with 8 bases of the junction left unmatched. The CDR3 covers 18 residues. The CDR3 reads CASSLGKGTSGSGETQYF. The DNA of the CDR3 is TGTGCCAGCAGCTTAGGAAAGGGGACTAGCGGGAGCGGAGAGACCCAGTACTTC.

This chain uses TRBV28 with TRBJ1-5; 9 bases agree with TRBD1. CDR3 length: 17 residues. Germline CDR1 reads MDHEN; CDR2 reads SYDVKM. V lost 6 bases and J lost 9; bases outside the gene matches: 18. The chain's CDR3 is CASRYTTGGSRFRPQHF. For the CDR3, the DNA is TGTGCCAGCAGATATACGACAGGGGGGTCCCGCTTTCGGCCCCAGCATTTT.

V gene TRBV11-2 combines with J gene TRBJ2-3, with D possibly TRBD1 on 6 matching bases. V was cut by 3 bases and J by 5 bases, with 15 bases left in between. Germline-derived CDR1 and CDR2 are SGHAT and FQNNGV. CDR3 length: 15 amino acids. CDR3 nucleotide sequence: TGTGCCAGCAGCTTGGGACAACTAGGGGGAGATACGCAGTATTTT. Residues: CASSLGQLGGDTQYF.

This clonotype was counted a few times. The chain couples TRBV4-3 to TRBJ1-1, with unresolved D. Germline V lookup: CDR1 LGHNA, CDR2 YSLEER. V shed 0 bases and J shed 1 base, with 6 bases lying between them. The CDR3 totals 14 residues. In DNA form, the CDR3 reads TGCGCCAGCAGCCAAGAATTCTCGAACACTGAAGCTTTCTTT. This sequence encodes CASSQEFSNTEAFF.

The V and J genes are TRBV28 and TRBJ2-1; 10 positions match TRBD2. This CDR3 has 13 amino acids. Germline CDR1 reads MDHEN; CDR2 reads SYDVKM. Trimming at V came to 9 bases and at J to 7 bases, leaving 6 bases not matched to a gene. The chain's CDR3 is CASIAGGWNEQFF. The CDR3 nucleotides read TGTGCCAGTATAGCGGGGGGTTGGAATGAGCAGTTCTTC.

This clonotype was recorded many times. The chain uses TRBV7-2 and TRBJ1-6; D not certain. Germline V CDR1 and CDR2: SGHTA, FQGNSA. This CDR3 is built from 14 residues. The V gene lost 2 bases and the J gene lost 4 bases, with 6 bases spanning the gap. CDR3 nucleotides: TGTGCCAGCAGCTTAAACACGTATAATTCACCCCTCCACTTT. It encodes CASSLNTYNSPLHF.

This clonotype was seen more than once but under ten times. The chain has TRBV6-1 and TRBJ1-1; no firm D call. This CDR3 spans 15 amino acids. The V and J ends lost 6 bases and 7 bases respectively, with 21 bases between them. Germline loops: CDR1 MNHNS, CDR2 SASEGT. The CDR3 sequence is CASRKPQDRRDEAFF. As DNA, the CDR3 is TGTGCCAGCAGGAAGCCTCAGGACCGCCGGGATGAAGCTTTCTTT.